Sequencing of this T cell receptor beta chain was carried out in a study of blood T cell repertoires in COVID-19. As for the study in general: In each case, the material was cDNA or gDNA derived from T cells, B-cell-depleted T cells, or PBMCs.

Trimming removed 4 bases at V and 6 bases at J, with 7 bases between. Germline CDR1 reads LGHDT; CDR2 reads YNNKEL (reference sequence). The CDR3 length is 12 residues. Using immunoSEQ multiplex PCR, the repertoire was profiled, and TCRdb retains in-frame clones only, with some absent. The repertoire holds approximately 450,000 clones, with over 75% as singletons. Recovered status in Cohort 3 required two negative PCRs, clearance, or symptom resolution. The sample was PBMCs or T cells enriched from blood (not recorded which). The clonotype originates from a man aged 25-45 years who had recovered from COVID-19. This rearrangement joins TRBV3-1 (or the pseudogene TRBV3-2) to TRBJ1-5; D not certain. CDR3 sequence reads: CASSPYGQPQHF. In nucleotides, the CDR3 is TGTGCCAGCAGCCCCTACGGTCAGCCCCAGCATTTT.